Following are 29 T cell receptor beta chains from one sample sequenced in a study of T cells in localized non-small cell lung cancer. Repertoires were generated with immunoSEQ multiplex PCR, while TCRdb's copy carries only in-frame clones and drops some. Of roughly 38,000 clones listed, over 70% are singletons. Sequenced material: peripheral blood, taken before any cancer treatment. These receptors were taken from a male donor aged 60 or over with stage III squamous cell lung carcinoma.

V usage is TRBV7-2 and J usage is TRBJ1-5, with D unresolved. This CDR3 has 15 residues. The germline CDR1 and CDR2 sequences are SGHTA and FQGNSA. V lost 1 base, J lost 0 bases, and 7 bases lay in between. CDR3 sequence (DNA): TGTGCCAGCAGCTTAGAGGTGAATAGCAATCAGCCCCAGCATTTT. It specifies CASSLEVNSNQPQHF.

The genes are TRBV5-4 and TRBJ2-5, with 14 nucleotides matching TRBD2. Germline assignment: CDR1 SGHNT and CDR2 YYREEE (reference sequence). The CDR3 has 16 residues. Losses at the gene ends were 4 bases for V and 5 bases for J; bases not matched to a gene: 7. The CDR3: CASSGLAGGGAETQYF. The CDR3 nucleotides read TGTGCCAGCAGCGGACTAGCGGGGGGTGGCGCGGAGACCCAGTACTTC.

The CDR3 nucleotides read TGTGCCAGCAGTTACTCGGGCTTTAAAGAGACCCAGTACTTC. Amino acids: CASSYSGFKETQYF. The chain uses TRBV6-5 and TRBJ2-5; D is unclear. Germline CDR1 reads MNHEY; CDR2 reads SVGAGI. Deletions cut 0 bases from V and 3 bases from J, with 8 bases between. The CDR3 has 14 residues.

The chain's CDR3 is CAWSVEERNSYEQYF. The CDR3 DNA reads TGTGCCTGGAGTGTAGAGGAAAGGAACTCCTACGAGCAGTACTTC. This chain uses TRBV30 with TRBJ2-7; no clear D. V shed 0 bases and J shed 0 bases, with 12 bases lying between them. From germline, CDR1 is GTSNPN and CDR2 SVGIG (reference sequence). This CDR3 region has 15 residues.

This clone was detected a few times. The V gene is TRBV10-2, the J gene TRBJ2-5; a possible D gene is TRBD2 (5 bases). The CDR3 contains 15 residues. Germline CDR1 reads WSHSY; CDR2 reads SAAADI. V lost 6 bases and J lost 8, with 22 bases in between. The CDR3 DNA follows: TGCGCCAGCAGGGCTAGCCGGAGGTTCGGGTCCACCCAGTACTTC. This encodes CASRASRRFGSTQYF.

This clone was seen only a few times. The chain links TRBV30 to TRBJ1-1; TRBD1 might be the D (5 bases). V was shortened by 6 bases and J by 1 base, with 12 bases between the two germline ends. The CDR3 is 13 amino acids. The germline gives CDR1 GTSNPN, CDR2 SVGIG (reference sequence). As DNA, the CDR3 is TGTGCCTGTTCGGACACCAGGAACACTGAAGCTTTCTTT. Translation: CACSDTRNTEAFF.

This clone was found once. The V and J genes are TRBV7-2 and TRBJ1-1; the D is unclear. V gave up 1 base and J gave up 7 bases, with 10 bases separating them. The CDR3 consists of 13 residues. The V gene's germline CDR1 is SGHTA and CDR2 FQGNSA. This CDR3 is CASSLGAALEAFF. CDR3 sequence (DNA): TGTGCCAGCAGCTTAGGGGCTGCACTTGAAGCTTTCTTT.

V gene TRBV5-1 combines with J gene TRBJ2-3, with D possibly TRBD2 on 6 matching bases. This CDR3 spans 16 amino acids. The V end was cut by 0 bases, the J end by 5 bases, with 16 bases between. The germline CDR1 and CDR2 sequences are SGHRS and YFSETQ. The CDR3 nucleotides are TGCGCCAGCAGCTTGGCCGGGGGAGAAGGTGGAGATACGCAGTATTTT. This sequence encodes CASSLAGGEGGDTQYF.

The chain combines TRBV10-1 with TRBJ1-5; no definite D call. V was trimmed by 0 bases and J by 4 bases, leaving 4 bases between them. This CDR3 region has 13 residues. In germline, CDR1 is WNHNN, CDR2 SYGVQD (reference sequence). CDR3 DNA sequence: TGCGCCAGCAGTGAGTCTCCGAATCAGCCCCAGCATTTT. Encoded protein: CASSESPNQPQHF.

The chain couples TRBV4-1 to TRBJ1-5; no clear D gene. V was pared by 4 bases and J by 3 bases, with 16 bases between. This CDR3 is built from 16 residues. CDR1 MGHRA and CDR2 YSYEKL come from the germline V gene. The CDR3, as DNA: TGCGCCAGCAGCCCCAGCAGCCCGCCCCACAATCAGCCCCAGCATTTT. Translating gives CASSPSSPPHNQPQHF.

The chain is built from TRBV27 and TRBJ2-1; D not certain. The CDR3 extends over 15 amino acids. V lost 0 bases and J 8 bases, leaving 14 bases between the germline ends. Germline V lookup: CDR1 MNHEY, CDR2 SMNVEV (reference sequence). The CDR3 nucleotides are TGTGCCAGCAGTTTATCCAGCACCCTACAAGATGAGCAGTTCTTC. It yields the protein CASSLSSTLQDEQFF.

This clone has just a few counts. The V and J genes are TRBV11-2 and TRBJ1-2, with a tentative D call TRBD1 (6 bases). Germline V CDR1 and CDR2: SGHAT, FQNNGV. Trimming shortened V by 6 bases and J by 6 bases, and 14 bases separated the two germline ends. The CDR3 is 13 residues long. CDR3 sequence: CASRPQGRDGYTF. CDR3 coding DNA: TGTGCCAGCAGACCACAGGGAAGGGATGGCTACACCTTC.

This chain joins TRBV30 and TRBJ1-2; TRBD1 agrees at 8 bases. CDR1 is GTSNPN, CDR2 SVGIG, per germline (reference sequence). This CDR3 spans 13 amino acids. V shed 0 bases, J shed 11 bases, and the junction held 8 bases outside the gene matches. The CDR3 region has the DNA TGTGCCTGGAGTGTATCAGGGGGCCGCATATACACCTTC. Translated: CAWSVSGGRIYTF.

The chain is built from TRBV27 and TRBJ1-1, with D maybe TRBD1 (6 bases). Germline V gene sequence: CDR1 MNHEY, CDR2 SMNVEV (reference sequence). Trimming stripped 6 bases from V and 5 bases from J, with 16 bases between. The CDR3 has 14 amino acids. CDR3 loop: CASRLVLTGTEAFF. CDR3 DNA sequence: TGTGCCAGCAGACTTGTTCTTACAGGGACTGAAGCTTTCTTT.

The DNA for the CDR3 is TGCGCCAGCAGCTACCTAGCGGGGGCCTACCAAGAGACCCAGTACTTC. Its protein product is CASSYLAGAYQETQYF. V and J are TRBV5-1 and TRBJ2-5, with TRBD2 identical over 10 bases. J lost 0 bases, V lost 3 bases, and 5 bases had no gene match. Germline CDR1 SGHRS, CDR2 YFSETQ. The CDR3 spans 16 residues.

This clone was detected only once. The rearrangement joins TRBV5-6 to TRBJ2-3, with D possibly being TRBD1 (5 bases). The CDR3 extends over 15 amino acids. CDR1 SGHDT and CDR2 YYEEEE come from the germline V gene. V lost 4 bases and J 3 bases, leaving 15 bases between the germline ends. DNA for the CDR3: TGTGCCAGCAGCCCATATATGACAGCTACAGATACGCAGTATTTT. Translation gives CASSPYMTATDTQYF.

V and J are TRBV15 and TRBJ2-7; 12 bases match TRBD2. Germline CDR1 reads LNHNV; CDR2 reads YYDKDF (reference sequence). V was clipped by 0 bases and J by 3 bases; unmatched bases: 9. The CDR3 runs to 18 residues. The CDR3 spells CATSREPPTSGSLYEQYF. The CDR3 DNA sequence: TGTGCCACCAGCAGAGAGCCCCCGACTAGCGGGAGTCTCTACGAGCAGTACTTC.

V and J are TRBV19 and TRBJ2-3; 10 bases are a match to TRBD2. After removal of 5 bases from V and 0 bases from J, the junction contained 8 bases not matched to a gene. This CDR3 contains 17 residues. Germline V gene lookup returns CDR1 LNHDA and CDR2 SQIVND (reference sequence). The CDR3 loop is CASSLTSGPSSTDTQYF. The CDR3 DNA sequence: TGTGCCAGTAGTCTGACTAGCGGGCCGTCTAGCACAGATACGCAGTATTTT. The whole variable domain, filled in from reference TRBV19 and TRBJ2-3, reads DGGITQSPKYLFRKEGQNVTLSCEQNLNHDAMYWYRQDPGQGLRLIYYSQIVNDFQKGDIAEGYSVSREKKESFPLTVTSAQKNPTAFYLCASSLTSGPSSTDTQYFGPGTRLTVL.

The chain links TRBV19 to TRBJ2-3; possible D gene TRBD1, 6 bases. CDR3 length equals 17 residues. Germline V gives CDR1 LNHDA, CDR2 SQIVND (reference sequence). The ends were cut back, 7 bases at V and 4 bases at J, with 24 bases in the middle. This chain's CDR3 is CASIFAPKDSKADTQYF. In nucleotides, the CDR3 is TGTGCCAGTATCTTCGCACCGAAGGACAGCAAGGCAGATACGCAGTATTTT.

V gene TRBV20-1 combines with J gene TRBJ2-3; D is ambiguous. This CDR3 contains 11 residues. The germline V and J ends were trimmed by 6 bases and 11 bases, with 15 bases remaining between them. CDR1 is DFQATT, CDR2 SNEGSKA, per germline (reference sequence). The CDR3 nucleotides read TGCAGTGCGAGTTTATCCAACATGCAGTATTTT. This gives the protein CSASLSNMQYF.

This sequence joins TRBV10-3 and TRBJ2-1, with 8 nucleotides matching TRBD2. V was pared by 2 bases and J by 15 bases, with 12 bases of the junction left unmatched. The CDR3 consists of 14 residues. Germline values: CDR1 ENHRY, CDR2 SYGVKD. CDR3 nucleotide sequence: TGTGCCATCAGTGAGCCGGGGGGGGCCTCCCCGGGGTTCTTC. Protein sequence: CAISEPGGASPGFF.

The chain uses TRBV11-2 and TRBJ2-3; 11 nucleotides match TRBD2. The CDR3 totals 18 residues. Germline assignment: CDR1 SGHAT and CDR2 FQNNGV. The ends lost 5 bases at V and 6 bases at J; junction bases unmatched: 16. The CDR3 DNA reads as TGTGCCAGCAGCCTCCGCCGCATTAGCGGGAGGGCCGGGGATACGCAGTATTTT. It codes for CASSLRRISGRAGDTQYF.

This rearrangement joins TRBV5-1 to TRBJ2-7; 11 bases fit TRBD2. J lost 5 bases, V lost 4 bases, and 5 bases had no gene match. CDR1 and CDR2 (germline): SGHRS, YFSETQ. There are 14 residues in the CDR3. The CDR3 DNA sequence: TGCGCCAGCAGCAGGACTAGCGGGTCCGACGAGCAGTACTTC. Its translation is CASSRTSGSDEQYF.

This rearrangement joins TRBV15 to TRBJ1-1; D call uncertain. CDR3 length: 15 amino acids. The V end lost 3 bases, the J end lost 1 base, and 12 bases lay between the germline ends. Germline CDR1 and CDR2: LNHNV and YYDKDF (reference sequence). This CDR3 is CATSRDSLWNTEAFF. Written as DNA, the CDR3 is TGTGCCACCAGCAGGGATTCCCTGTGGAACACTGAAGCTTTCTTT.

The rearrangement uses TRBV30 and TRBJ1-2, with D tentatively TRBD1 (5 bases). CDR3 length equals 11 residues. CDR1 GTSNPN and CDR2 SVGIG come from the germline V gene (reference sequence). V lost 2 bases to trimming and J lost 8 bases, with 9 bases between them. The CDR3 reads CAWSRQTGYTF. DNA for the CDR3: TGTGCCTGGAGTCGACAGACCGGCTACACCTTC.

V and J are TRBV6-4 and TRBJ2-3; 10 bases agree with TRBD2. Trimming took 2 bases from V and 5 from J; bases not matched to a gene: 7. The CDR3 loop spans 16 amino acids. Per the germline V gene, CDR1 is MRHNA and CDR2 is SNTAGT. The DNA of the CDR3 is TGTGCCAGCAGTGACGCAGCGGGGGGGCCCGGAGATACGCAGTATTTT. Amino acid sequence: CASSDAAGGPGDTQYF.

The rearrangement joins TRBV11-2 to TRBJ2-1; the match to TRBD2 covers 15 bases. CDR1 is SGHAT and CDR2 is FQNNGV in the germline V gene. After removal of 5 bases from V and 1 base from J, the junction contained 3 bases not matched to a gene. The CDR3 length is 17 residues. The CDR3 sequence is CASSHGTSGRSYNEQFF. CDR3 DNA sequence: TGTGCCAGCAGCCACGGGACTAGCGGGAGGTCCTACAATGAGCAGTTCTTC.

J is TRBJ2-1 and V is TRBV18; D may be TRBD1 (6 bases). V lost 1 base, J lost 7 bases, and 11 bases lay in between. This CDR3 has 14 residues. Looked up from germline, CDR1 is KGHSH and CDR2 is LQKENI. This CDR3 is CASSPRQGSNEQFF. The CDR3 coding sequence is TGTGCCAGCTCACCACGTCAGGGGAGTAATGAGCAGTTCTTC.

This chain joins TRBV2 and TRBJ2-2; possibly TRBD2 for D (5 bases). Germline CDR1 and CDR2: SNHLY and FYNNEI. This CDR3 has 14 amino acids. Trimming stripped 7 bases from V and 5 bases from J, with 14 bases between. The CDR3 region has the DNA TGTGCCAGCATTAGACCGGGCGGGACCGGGGAGCTGTTTTTT. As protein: CASIRPGGTGELFF.